These T cell receptor beta chains were read from a single sample in a study of control samples from healthy donors and cancer patients. Libraries were prepared by immunoSEQ multiplex PCR; TCRdb keeps only in-frame clonotypes and omits some of them. The table lists roughly 170,000 clones, more than 85% of them singletons. Input material: blood. These receptors all come from a woman aged 40-49 years in good health. Both conserved end residues are part of each CDR3. A D gene is named only where the DNA matches it firmly. Clone size is stated in some rows and not others, as once, few, many or a class when expanded.

d_gene: NA; abundance: NA; v_gene: TRBV5-1; j_gene: TRBJ2-3; CDR3aa: CASTLTGFLADTQYF; CDR3nt: TGCGCCAGCACCTTAACAGGGTTTCTTGCGGATACGCAGTATTTT
d_gene: NA; abundance: few; v_gene: TRBV7-6; j_gene: TRBJ1-1; CDR3aa: CASSLSRGSVGTEAFF; CDR3nt: TGTGCCAGCAGCTTATCCCGCGGCAGTGTGGGCACTGAAGCTTTCTTT
d_gene: TRBD1; abundance: NA; v_gene: TRBV19; j_gene: TRBJ1-5; CDR3aa: CATSPQGTGNQPQHF; CDR3nt: TGTGCCACCTCACCTCAAGGGACAGGGAATCAGCCCCAGCATTTT
d_gene: TRBD1; abundance: NA; v_gene: TRBV7-9; j_gene: TRBJ2-2; CDR3aa: CASSLAGTGKAGELFF; CDR3nt: TGTGCCAGCAGCTTGGCCGGGACAGGGAAGGCCGGGGAGCTGTTTTTT
d_gene: NA; abundance: once; v_gene: TRBV23-1; j_gene: TRBJ1-2; CDR3aa: CASSPPGRLNYGYTF; CDR3nt: TGCGCCAGCAGTCCGCCGGGACGGTTGAACTATGGCTACACCTTC
d_gene: NA; abundance: many; v_gene: TRBV2; j_gene: TRBJ2-3; CDR3aa: CASNGVGDADTQYF; CDR3nt: TGTGCCAGCAATGGGGTAGGGGACGCAGATACGCAGTATTTT
d_gene: NA; abundance: NA; v_gene: TRBV5-1; j_gene: TRBJ2-5; CDR3aa: CASSSGRGKETQYF; CDR3nt: TGCGCCAGCAGTTCGGGTCGGGGAAAAGAGACCCAGTACTTC
d_gene: NA; abundance: once; v_gene: TRBV19; j_gene: TRBJ2-3; CDR3aa: CASSTGPGGLSTDTQYF; CDR3nt: TGTGCCAGTAGTACTGGACCCGGGGGACTTAGCACAGATACGCAGTATTTT
d_gene: TRBD1; abundance: NA; v_gene: TRBV2; j_gene: TRBJ1-5; CDR3aa: CASSAPRGEAYSNQPQHF; CDR3nt: TGTGCCAGCAGTGCCCCCAGGGGGGAGGCCTATAGCAATCAGCCCCAGCATTTT
d_gene: NA; abundance: NA; v_gene: TRBV14; j_gene: TRBJ2-7; CDR3aa: CASSQDQDGATYEQYF; CDR3nt: TGTGCCAGCAGCCAAGATCAGGACGGGGCGACCTACGAGCAGTACTTC
d_gene: TRBD2; abundance: few; v_gene: TRBV4-1; j_gene: TRBJ2-3; CDR3aa: CASSLMTSGGVGDTQYF; CDR3nt: TGCGCCAGCAGCCTCATGACTAGCGGGGGAGTGGGCGATACGCAGTATTTT
d_gene: NA; abundance: NA; v_gene: TRBV6-2/TRBV6-3; j_gene: TRBJ2-7; CDR3aa: CASSYSVGALYYEQYF; CDR3nt: TGTGCCAGCAGTTACTCCGTCGGGGCCCTATATTACGAGCAGTACTTC
d_gene: NA; abundance: NA; v_gene: TRBV6-5; j_gene: TRBJ1-1; CDR3aa: CASSYSNRGVGAEAFF; CDR3nt: TGTGCCAGCAGTTACTCGAATCGGGGCGTAGGGGCTGAAGCTTTCTTT
d_gene: TRBD1; abundance: NA; v_gene: TRBV2; j_gene: TRBJ1-2; CDR3aa: CASRDRGWYGYTF; CDR3nt: TGTGCCAGCAGAGACAGGGGGTGGTATGGCTACACCTTC
d_gene: NA; abundance: NA; v_gene: TRBV15; j_gene: TRBJ1-5; CDR3aa: CATSTREGYQPQHF; CDR3nt: TGTGCCACCAGCACAAGGGAGGGGTATCAGCCCCAGCATTTT
d_gene: NA; abundance: NA; v_gene: TRBV9; j_gene: TRBJ1-6; CDR3aa: CASSVDPEAYNSPLHF; CDR3nt: TGTGCCAGCAGCGTAGATCCGGAGGCCTATAATTCACCCCTCCACTTT
d_gene: NA; abundance: NA; v_gene: TRBV10-3; j_gene: TRBJ1-2; CDR3aa: CAISGGTNYGYTF; CDR3nt: TGTGCCATCAGTGGAGGGACTAACTATGGCTACACCTTC
d_gene: NA; abundance: NA; v_gene: TRBV18; j_gene: TRBJ1-1; CDR3aa: CASSGLGDTEAFF; CDR3nt: TGTGCCAGCTCAGGTTTGGGGGACACTGAAGCTTTCTTT
d_gene: NA; abundance: NA; v_gene: TRBV9; j_gene: TRBJ2-6; CDR3aa: CASSVASGANVLTF; CDR3nt: TGTGCCAGCAGCGTAGCCTCTGGGGCCAACGTCCTGACTTTC
d_gene: TRBD1; abundance: NA; v_gene: TRBV13; j_gene: TRBJ1-3; CDR3aa: CASSASRQGLSGNTIYF; CDR3nt: TGTGCCAGCAGCGCGTCCAGACAGGGGCTAAGTGGAAACACCATATATTTT
d_gene: NA; abundance: NA; v_gene: TRBV29-1; j_gene: TRBJ2-3; CDR3aa: CSALEGDLDTQYF; CDR3nt: TGCAGCGCTCTTGAAGGGGACCTAGATACGCAGTATTTT
d_gene: TRBD2; abundance: few; v_gene: TRBV11-2; j_gene: TRBJ2-7; CDR3aa: CASSLGLADYEQYF; CDR3nt: TGTGCCAGCAGCTTAGGACTAGCGGACTACGAGCAGTACTTC
d_gene: NA; abundance: NA; v_gene: TRBV5-1; j_gene: TRBJ2-1; CDR3aa: CASRFGFDEQFF; CDR3nt: TGCGCCAGCCGGTTCGGGTTCGATGAGCAGTTCTTC
d_gene: NA; abundance: NA; v_gene: TRBV5-5; j_gene: TRBJ1-1; CDR3aa: CASSSWTANTEAFF; CDR3nt: TGTGCCAGCAGTTCCTGGACGGCGAACACTGAAGCTTTCTTT